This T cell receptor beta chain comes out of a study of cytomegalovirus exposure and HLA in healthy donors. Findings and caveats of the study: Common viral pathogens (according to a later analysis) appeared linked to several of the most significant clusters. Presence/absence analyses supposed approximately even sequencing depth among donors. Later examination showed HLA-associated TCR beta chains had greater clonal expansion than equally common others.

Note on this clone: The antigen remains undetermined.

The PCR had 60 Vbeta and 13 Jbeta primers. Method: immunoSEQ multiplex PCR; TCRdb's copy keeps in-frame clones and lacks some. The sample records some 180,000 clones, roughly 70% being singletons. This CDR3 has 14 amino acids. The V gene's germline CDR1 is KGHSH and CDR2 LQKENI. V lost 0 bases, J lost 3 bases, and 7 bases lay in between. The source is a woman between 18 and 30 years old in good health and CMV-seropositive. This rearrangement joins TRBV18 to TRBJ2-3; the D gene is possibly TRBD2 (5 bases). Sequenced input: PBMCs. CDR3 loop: CASSPPPGTDTQYF. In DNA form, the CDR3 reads TGTGCCAGCTCACCACCCCCGGGGACAGATACGCAGTATTTT. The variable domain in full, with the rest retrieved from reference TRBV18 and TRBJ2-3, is NAGVMQNPRHLVRRRGQEARLRCSPMKGHSHVYWYRQLPEEGLKFMVYLQKENIIDESGMPKERFSAEFPKEGPSILRIQQVVRGDSAAYFCASSPPPGTDTQYFGPGTRLTVL.